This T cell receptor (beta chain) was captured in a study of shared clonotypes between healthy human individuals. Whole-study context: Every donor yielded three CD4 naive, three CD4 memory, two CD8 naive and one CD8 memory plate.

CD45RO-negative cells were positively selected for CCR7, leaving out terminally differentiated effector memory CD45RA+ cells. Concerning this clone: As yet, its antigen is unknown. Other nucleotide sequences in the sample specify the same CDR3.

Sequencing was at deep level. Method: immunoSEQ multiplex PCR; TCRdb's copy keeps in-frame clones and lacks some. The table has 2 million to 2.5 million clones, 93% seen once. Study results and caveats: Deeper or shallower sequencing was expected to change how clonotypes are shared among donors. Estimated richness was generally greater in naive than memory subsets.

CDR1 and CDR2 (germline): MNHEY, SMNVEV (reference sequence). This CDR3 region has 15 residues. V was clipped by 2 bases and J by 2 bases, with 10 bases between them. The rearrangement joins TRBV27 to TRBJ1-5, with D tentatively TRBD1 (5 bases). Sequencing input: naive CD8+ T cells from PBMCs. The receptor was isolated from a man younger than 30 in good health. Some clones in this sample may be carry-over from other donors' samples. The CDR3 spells CASSLRLGGNQPQHF. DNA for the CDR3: TGTGCCAGCAGTTTACGTCTGGGGGGCAATCAGCCCCAGCATTTT.